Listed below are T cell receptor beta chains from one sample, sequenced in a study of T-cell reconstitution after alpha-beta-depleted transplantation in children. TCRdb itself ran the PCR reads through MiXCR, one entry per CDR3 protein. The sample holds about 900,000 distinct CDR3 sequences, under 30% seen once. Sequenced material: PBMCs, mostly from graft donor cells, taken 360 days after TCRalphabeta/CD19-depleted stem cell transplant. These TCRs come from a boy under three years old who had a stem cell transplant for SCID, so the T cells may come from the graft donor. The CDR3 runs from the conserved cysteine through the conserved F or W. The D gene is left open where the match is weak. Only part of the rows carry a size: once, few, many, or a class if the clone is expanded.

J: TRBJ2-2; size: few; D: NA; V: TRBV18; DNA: TGTGCCAGCTCGCGGGGGCAGGAGAACACCGGGGAGCTGTTTTTT; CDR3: CASSRGQENTGELFF
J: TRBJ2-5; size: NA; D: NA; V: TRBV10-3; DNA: TGTGCCATCAGTGGGGGCCAGGCAGAGACCCAGTACTTC; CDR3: CAISGGQAETQYF
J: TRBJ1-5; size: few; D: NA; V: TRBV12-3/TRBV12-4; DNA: TGTGCCAGCAGTTCGGACAGACTCAATCAGCCCCAGCATTTT; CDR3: CASSSDRLNQPQHF
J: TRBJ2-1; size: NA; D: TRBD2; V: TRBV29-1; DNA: TGCAGCGTCGCGCGGGGGAGCGGGGGACTCAATGAGCAGTTCTTC; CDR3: CSVARGSGGLNEQFF
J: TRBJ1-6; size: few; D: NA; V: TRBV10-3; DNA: TGTGCCATCAGTGACCCTAGGACGAAGTTGTTTGATTCACCCCTCCACTTT; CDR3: CAISDPRTKLFDSPLHF
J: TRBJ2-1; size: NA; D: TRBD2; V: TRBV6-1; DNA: TGTGCCAGCAGTGTTTGGCGAGAACTAGCGGGGGACAATGAGCAGTTCTTC; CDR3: CASSVWRELAGDNEQFF
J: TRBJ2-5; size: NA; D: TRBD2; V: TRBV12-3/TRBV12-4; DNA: TGTGCCAGCATGCAGCGGGAAAAAGAGACCCAGTACTTC; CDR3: CASMQREKETQYF
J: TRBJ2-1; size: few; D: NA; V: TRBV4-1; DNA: TGCGCCAGCAGCCATGAACCACCGTTCTCCTACAATGAGCAGTTCTTC; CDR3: CASSHEPPFSYNEQFF
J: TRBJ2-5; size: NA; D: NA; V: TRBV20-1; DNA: TGCAGTGCCTCTGGAGGGGATGGCCAGTACTTC; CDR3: CSASGGDGQYF
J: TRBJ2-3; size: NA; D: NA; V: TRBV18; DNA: TGTGGCAGCTCACGCCGGACTGGGTCTAGCACAGATACGCAGTATTTT; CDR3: CGSSRRTGSSTDTQYF
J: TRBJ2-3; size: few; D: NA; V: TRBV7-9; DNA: TGTGCCAGCACCCGGGCGGGGTTGCACGCAGATACGCAGTATTTT; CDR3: CASTRAGLHADTQYF
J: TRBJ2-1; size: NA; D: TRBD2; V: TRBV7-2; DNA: TGTGCCAGCAGACTGGCTAGCGGGACCTACAATGAGCAGTTCTTC; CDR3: CASRLASGTYNEQFF
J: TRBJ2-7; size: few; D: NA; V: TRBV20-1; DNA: TGCAGTGCTACTCGAGGGGGCTACGAGCAGTACTTC; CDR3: CSATRGGYEQYF
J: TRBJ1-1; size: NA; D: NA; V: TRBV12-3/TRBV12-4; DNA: TGTGCCAGCAGTTTCATCTCCCAGGAGGGGAACACTGAAGCTTTCTTT; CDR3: CASSFISQEGNTEAFF
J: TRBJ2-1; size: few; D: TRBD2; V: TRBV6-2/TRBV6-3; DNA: TGTGCCAGCAGCTCCGGACTAGCCCCCAGAGTTCGGGGGCTTGAGCAGTTCTTC; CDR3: CASSSGLAPRVRGLEQFF
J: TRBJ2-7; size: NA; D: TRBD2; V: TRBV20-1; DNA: TGCAGTGCCCTGACTAGCGGGGGGGCCTACGAGCAGTACTTC; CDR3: CSALTSGGAYEQYF